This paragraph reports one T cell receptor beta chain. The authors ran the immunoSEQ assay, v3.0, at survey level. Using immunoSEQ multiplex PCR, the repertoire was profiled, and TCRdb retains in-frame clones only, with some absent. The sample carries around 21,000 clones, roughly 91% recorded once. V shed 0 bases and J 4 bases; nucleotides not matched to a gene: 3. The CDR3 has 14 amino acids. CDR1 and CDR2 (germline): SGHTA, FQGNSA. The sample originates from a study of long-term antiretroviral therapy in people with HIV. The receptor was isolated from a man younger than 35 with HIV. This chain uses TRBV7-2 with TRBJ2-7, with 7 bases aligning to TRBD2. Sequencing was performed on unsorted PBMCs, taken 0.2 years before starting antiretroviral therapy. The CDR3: CASSLAGGLYEQYF. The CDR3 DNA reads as TGTGCCAGCAGCTTAGCGGGAGGGCTTTACGAGCAGTACTTC.